The clone carrying this T cell receptor beta chain was observed a handful of times. These data belong to a study of CD8+ T cells in alopecia areata. V was pared by 4 bases and J by 5 bases, with 12 bases between. The CDR3 has 12 residues. Germline V gene lookup returns CDR1 SQVTM and CDR2 ANQGSEA. Sequencing templates came from extracted RNA that was reverse transcribed into cDNA. The protocol was immunoSEQ multiplex PCR, while the TCRdb copy is restricted to in-frame clones and leaves out a portion. The sample carries 89,000 or so clones, roughly 50% recorded once. This chain connects TRBV29-1 to TRBJ2-7; D is perhaps TRBD1 or TRBD2 (7 bases each). The receptor was isolated from a human donor with alopecia areata. The sequenced material came from NKG2D-high CD8+ T cells sorted from blood. CDR3 DNA: TGCAGCGTTGGGGAGGGGGCCCACGAGCAGTACTTC. This gives the protein CSVGEGAHEQYF.